This is a list of T cell receptor beta chains from one sample in a study of T cells after yellow fever vaccination. TCRdb re-called the 5' RACE reads through MiXCR, storing one row per CDR3 protein. The sample lists around 530,000 distinct CDR3 sequences; about 17% were seen once. The sequenced sample was PBMCs, obtained 4 to 5 days after the first yellow fever vaccination. The source of these receptors is a man between 18 and 35 years old who received the YFV17D yellow fever vaccine. Both conserved end residues are part of each CDR3. Fields, in order: clone size, J gene, D gene, V gene, CDR3 length, CDR3 DNA, CDR3 protein. The D gene is left open where the match is weak. Size is stated for part of the rows, as once, few or many counts, or as a class when the clone is expanded.

.	TRBJ2-1	TRBD2	TRBV9	17	TGTGCCAGCAGCGTGGGATCCGGACTAGCGGGGCATAATGAGCAGTTCTTC	CASSVGSGLAGHNEQFF
few	TRBJ1-1	.	TRBV12-3/TRBV12-4	17	TGTGCCAGCAGTTTCTGGTCTTGGACAGAGGGAAAGACTGAAGCTTTCTTT	CASSFWSWTEGKTEAFF
.	TRBJ1-1	.	TRBV20-1	15	TGCAGTGCAGCCTCAGGAGGGTTTATGAACACTGAAGCTTTCTTT	CSAASGGFMNTEAFF
few	TRBJ1-1	.	TRBV13	14	TGTGCCAGCAGCTTAATATTGGGGTCCAGTGAAGCTTTCTTT	CASSLILGSSEAFF
.	TRBJ2-5	TRBD2	TRBV3-1	15	TGTGCCAGCAGCGTAATATGGTTAGCGGGAGAGACCCAGTACTTC	CASSVIWLAGETQYF
.	TRBJ1-5	.	TRBV24-1	13	TGTGCCATAATCGGACGCGTGGGTCAGCCCCAGCATTTT	CAIIGRVGQPQHF
.	TRBJ2-3	.	TRBV4-3	15	TGCGCCAGCAGCCAAGACGCGGCTCCAACAGATACGCAGTATTTT	CASSQDAAPTDTQYF
few	TRBJ2-4	.	TRBV19	18	TGTGCCAGTAGTATCGCCGGGGAGGGGGCCGTAGCCAAAAACATTCAGTACTTC	CASSIAGEGAVAKNIQYF
few	TRBJ1-6	.	TRBV12-3/TRBV12-4	16	TGTGCCAGCAGTCCGCAGGGGCAGGGTTCGGATTCACCCCTCCACTTT	CASSPQGQGSDSPLHF
.	TRBJ2-1	TRBD1	TRBV6-2/TRBV6-3	14	TGTGCCAGCACCCTGAGAGGACAGGACAATGAGCAGTTCTTC	CASTLRGQDNEQFF
.	TRBJ2-7	.	TRBV6-5	15	TGTGCCAGCAGTTACTCCGCCTCGCTAACCTACGAGCAGTACTTC	CASSYSASLTYEQYF
.	TRBJ2-7	TRBD1	TRBV12-3/TRBV12-4	15	TGTGCCAGCAGCCGTACAGGGGGAAGGGGCTACGAGCAGTACTTC	CASSRTGGRGYEQYF
few	TRBJ2-1	.	TRBV4-3	16	TGCGCCAGCAGCGGTGGGGGAGCAGGTTCAGACAATGAGCAGTTCTTC	CASSGGGAGSDNEQFF
.	TRBJ2-4	TRBD1	TRBV11-1	13	TGTGCCAGCAGCGATATGACCGGGACAGGGGCATACTTC	CASSDMTGTGAYF
few	TRBJ2-2	.	TRBV6-2/TRBV6-3	13	TGTGCCAGCAGTTCCGGCTACACCGGGGAGCTGTTTTTT	CASSSGYTGELFF
few	TRBJ1-2	.	TRBV12-5	14	TGTGCTAGTGCCCCCGGTGTGGCCCTCTATGGCTACACCTTC	CASAPGVALYGYTF
few	TRBJ2-2	.	TRBV6-2/TRBV6-3	15	TGTGCCAGCAACAACGCTGGGGCCCCTACCGGGGAGCTGTTTTTT	CASNNAGAPTGELFF
.	TRBJ2-2	.	TRBV6-2/TRBV6-3	12	TGTGCCAGCAGTCTGATCTCCGGGGAGCTGTTTTTT	CASSLISGELFF
once	TRBJ1-5	.	TRBV4-1	16	TGCGCCAGCAGCCAAGACGGACCGCCTAGCAATCAGCCCCAGCATTTT	CASSQDGPPSNQPQHF
.	TRBJ1-2	.	TRBV6-2/TRBV6-3	14	TGTGCCAGCAGTTTCGGACAGACTAACTATGGCTACACCTTC	CASSFGQTNYGYTF
.	TRBJ2-5	.	TRBV7-4	14	TGTGCCAGCAGCCCGGGGGAGGAGCAAGAGACCCAGTACTTC	CASSPGEEQETQYF
.	TRBJ2-3	.	TRBV20-1	12	TGCAGTGCTCATACAGGGACAGATACGCAGTATTTT	CSAHTGTDTQYF
.	TRBJ2-7	TRBD1	TRBV6-1	15	TGTGCCAGCAGTAAGCCTCCGGGACAGATCTACGAGCAGTACTTC	CASSKPPGQIYEQYF
few	TRBJ1-5	.	TRBV7-9	14	TGTGCCAGCAGCTCCTCAGGGTCAAATCAGCCCCAGCATTTT	CASSSSGSNQPQHF
few	TRBJ1-1	.	TRBV5-1	15	TGCGCCAGCAGCTTGGATTCGGCATTGACCACTGAAGCTTTCTTT	CASSLDSALTTEAFF
.	TRBJ2-3	TRBD2	TRBV2	18	TGTACCAGCAGGGAAGGACTAGCGGGGGGAAGTGCTACAGATACGCAGTATTTT	CTSREGLAGGSATDTQYF
few	TRBJ1-2	.	TRBV19	14	TGTGCCAGTAGTATAGAGAAGGAACACTATGGCTACACCTTC	CASSIEKEHYGYTF
few	TRBJ1-5	.	TRBV18	15	TGTGCCAGCTCACCAAAGGGTTATAGCAATCAGCCCCAGCATTTT	CASSPKGYSNQPQHF
.	TRBJ1-6	TRBD1	TRBV6-2/TRBV6-3	15	TGTGCCAGCACACGCTATGGGACAGGTGGTTCACCCCTCCACTTT	CASTRYGTGGSPLHF
.	TRBJ2-3	TRBD2	TRBV19	15	TGTGCCAGTAGTCCTCCGGGGGGTTATGAAGATACGCAGTATTTT	CASSPPGGYEDTQYF
few	TRBJ2-5	.	TRBV7-9	13	TGTGCCAGCCGAACCGGGGCCGTGGAGACCCAGTACTTC	CASRTGAVETQYF
.	TRBJ2-2	.	TRBV7-9	14	TGTGCCAGCAGCTTGTTTTCCGGCACCGGGGAGCTGTTTTTT	CASSLFSGTGELFF
few	TRBJ1-2	TRBD1	TRBV9	16	TGTGCCAGCAGCGGACGGACAGGGGAATTTAACTATGGCTACACCTTC	CASSGRTGEFNYGYTF
few	TRBJ1-3	.	TRBV6-5	14	TGTGCCAGCAGAACGATGGTTTCTGGAAACACCATATATTTT	CASRTMVSGNTIYF